A selection of T cell receptor beta chains follows, all from one sample in a study of blood T cell repertoires in COVID-19. Assay: immunoSEQ multiplex PCR; the TCRdb copy retains only in-frame clones and omits some. The data show 45,000 or so clones, about 84% seen once. Sequenced material: peripheral blood. The origin of the receptors is a woman aged 55-75 years with acute or convalescent COVID-19. The CDR3 runs from the conserved cysteine through the conserved F or W. D genes are given only for firm matches. Rows give clone size only sometimes, using once, few, many, or a class for an expanded clone.

v_gene: TRBV5-1; d_gene: -; j_gene: TRBJ2-3; abundance: -; CDR3aa: CASSLGAGANTDTQYF; CDR3nt: TGCGCCAGCAGCTTGGGTGCGGGGGCCAACACAGATACGCAGTATTTT
v_gene: TRBV10-3; d_gene: -; j_gene: TRBJ2-5; abundance: -; CDR3aa: CAISRTPQETQYF; CDR3nt: TGTGCCATCAGCCGGACACCCCAAGAGACCCAGTACTTC
v_gene: TRBV2; d_gene: TRBD1; j_gene: TRBJ1-6; abundance: -; CDR3aa: CASSERGTGTSPLHF; CDR3nt: TGTGCCAGCAGTGAACGTGGGACAGGGACCTCACCCCTCCACTTT
v_gene: TRBV19; d_gene: -; j_gene: TRBJ1-1; abundance: -; CDR3aa: CAIKFGTEAFF; CDR3nt: TGTGCCATCAAATTCGGGACTGAAGCTTTCTTT
v_gene: TRBV15; d_gene: TRBD1; j_gene: TRBJ1-1; abundance: -; CDR3aa: CATSLDRINTEAFF; CDR3nt: TGTGCCACCAGCCTGGACAGGATTAACACTGAAGCTTTCTTT
v_gene: TRBV18; d_gene: TRBD1; j_gene: TRBJ1-1; abundance: -; CDR3aa: CASSPRKGTGGTEAFF; CDR3nt: TGTGCCAGCTCACCACGAAAGGGGACAGGTGGCACTGAAGCTTTCTTT
v_gene: TRBV7-2; d_gene: -; j_gene: TRBJ2-3; abundance: -; CDR3aa: CASSTYTDTQYF; CDR3nt: TGTGCCAGCAGCACATACACAGATACGCAGTATTTT
v_gene: TRBV18; d_gene: -; j_gene: TRBJ1-6; abundance: -; CDR3aa: CASSQNPGNSPLHF; CDR3nt: TGTGCCAGCTCACAAAATCCGGGGAACTCACCCCTCCACTTT
v_gene: TRBV5-1; d_gene: -; j_gene: TRBJ1-1; abundance: -; CDR3aa: CASSLQGGPEAFF; CDR3nt: TGCGCCAGCAGCTTACAGGGAGGGCCTGAAGCTTTCTTT
v_gene: TRBV7-2; d_gene: -; j_gene: TRBJ2-2; abundance: -; CDR3aa: CASSLVDKTGELFF; CDR3nt: TGTGCCAGCAGCTTAGTAGACAAGACCGGGGAGCTGTTTTTT
v_gene: TRBV5-1; d_gene: -; j_gene: TRBJ1-1; abundance: few; CDR3aa: CASMLGRGNTEAFF; CDR3nt: TGCGCCAGCATGCTGGGGAGGGGTAACACTGAAGCTTTCTTT
v_gene: TRBV20-1; d_gene: -; j_gene: TRBJ2-7; abundance: -; CDR3aa: CSAIDPGSGSYEQYF; CDR3nt: TGCAGTGCTATTGACCCGGGATCCGGCTCCTACGAGCAGTACTTC
v_gene: TRBV2; d_gene: -; j_gene: TRBJ2-1; abundance: -; CDR3aa: CASNPSLLNEQFF; CDR3nt: TGTGCCAGCAACCCGAGCCTTTTGAATGAGCAGTTCTTC
v_gene: TRBV4-2; d_gene: TRBD1; j_gene: TRBJ1-1; abundance: -; CDR3aa: CASSRGAGGMNTEAFF; CDR3nt: TGTGCCAGCAGCCGGGGAGCAGGGGGAATGAACACTGAAGCTTTCTTT
v_gene: TRBV5-1; d_gene: TRBD2; j_gene: TRBJ2-1; abundance: few; CDR3aa: CASSLLGLANNEQFF; CDR3nt: TGCGCCAGCAGCTTGTTGGGACTAGCCAACAATGAGCAGTTCTTC
v_gene: TRBV4-2; d_gene: -; j_gene: TRBJ1-6; abundance: -; CDR3aa: CASSQDPGANSPLHF; CDR3nt: TGTGCCAGCAGCCAAGATCCAGGGGCCAATTCACCCCTCCACTTT
v_gene: TRBV2; d_gene: TRBD2; j_gene: TRBJ2-2; abundance: -; CDR3aa: CASSPLAGASGELFF; CDR3nt: TGTGCCAGCAGTCCTCTAGCGGGGGCCTCCGGGGAGCTGTTTTTT
v_gene: TRBV27; d_gene: -; j_gene: TRBJ1-5; abundance: few; CDR3aa: CASSPDRNQPQHF; CDR3nt: TGTGCCAGCAGTCCTGACAGAAATCAGCCCCAGCATTTT
v_gene: TRBV5-1; d_gene: TRBD2; j_gene: TRBJ2-3; abundance: -; CDR3aa: CASRVAGATDTQYF; CDR3nt: TGCGCCAGCAGGGTAGCGGGGGCCACAGATACGCAGTATTTT
v_gene: TRBV20-1; d_gene: -; j_gene: TRBJ2-2; abundance: -; CDR3aa: CSASRPGGRVAGELFF; CDR3nt: TGCAGTGCTAGTCGGCCAGGGGGGCGCGTCGCCGGGGAGCTGTTTTTT
v_gene: TRBV4-2; d_gene: TRBD1; j_gene: TRBJ2-5; abundance: -; CDR3aa: CASSQVWGQGAQETQYF; CDR3nt: TGTGCCAGCAGCCAAGTATGGGGACAGGGGGCGCAAGAGACCCAGTACTTC
v_gene: TRBV5-1; d_gene: TRBD2; j_gene: TRBJ2-2; abundance: -; CDR3aa: CASSYGLAGAEGGELFF; CDR3nt: TGCGCCAGCAGCTACGGACTAGCGGGGGCCGAAGGCGGGGAGCTGTTTTTT
v_gene: TRBV19; d_gene: TRBD1; j_gene: TRBJ1-6; abundance: once; CDR3aa: CASSMDRGGSPLHF; CDR3nt: TGTGCCAGTAGTATGGACAGGGGTGGTTCACCCCTCCACTTT
v_gene: TRBV5-4; d_gene: TRBD1; j_gene: TRBJ1-2; abundance: -; CDR3aa: CASSRTGLYGYTF; CDR3nt: TGTGCCAGCAGCCGGACAGGTCTCTATGGCTACACCTTC
v_gene: TRBV19; d_gene: -; j_gene: TRBJ1-2; abundance: -; CDR3aa: CASRAGLYGYTF; CDR3nt: TGTGCCAGTAGGGCAGGACTCTATGGCTACACCTTC
v_gene: TRBV19; d_gene: -; j_gene: TRBJ1-5; abundance: -; CDR3aa: CASSGQTSNQPQHF; CDR3nt: TGTGCCAGTAGCGGACAGACTAGCAATCAGCCCCAGCATTTT
v_gene: TRBV28; d_gene: -; j_gene: TRBJ1-5; abundance: -; CDR3aa: CASSHRGDSNQPQHF; CDR3nt: TGTGCCAGCAGCCATCGCGGGGATAGCAATCAGCCCCAGCATTTT
v_gene: TRBV14; d_gene: TRBD1; j_gene: TRBJ2-3; abundance: -; CDR3aa: CASSRYSGTGSTDTQYF; CDR3nt: TGTGCCAGCAGCCGATACTCCGGGACAGGTAGCACAGATACGCAGTATTTT
v_gene: TRBV19; d_gene: -; j_gene: TRBJ1-6; abundance: -; CDR3aa: CASSPYGGSPLHF; CDR3nt: TGTGCCAGTAGTCCCTACGGGGGGTCACCCCTCCACTTT
v_gene: TRBV7-3; d_gene: -; j_gene: TRBJ2-2; abundance: -; CDR3aa: CASSPLGSDTGELFF; CDR3nt: TGTGCCAGCTCCCCTCTCGGTAGCGACACCGGGGAGCTGTTTTTT
v_gene: TRBV30; d_gene: -; j_gene: TRBJ1-2; abundance: -; CDR3aa: CAWRNWAQANYGYTF; CDR3nt: TGTGCCTGGAGAAATTGGGCGCAAGCTAACTATGGCTACACCTTC
v_gene: TRBV14; d_gene: -; j_gene: TRBJ2-2; abundance: -; CDR3aa: CASSQGRVAGELFF; CDR3nt: TGTGCCAGCAGCCAAGGTCGGGTGGCCGGGGAGCTGTTTTTT
v_gene: TRBV28; d_gene: TRBD1; j_gene: TRBJ1-2; abundance: -; CDR3aa: CASRFPGTESYGYTF; CDR3nt: TGTGCCAGCAGATTCCCCGGGACAGAGTCCTATGGCTACACCTTC